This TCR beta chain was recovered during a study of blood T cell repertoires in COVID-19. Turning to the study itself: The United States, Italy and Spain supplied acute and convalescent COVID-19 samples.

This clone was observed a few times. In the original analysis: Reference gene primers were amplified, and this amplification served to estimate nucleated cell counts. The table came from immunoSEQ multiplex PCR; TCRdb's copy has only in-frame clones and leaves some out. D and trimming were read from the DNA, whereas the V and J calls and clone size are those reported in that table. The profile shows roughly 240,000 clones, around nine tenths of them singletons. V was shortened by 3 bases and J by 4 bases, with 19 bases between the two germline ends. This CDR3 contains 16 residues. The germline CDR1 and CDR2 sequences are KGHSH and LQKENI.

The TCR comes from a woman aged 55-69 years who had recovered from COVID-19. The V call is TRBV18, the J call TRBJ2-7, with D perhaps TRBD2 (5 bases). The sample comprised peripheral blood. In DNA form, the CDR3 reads TGTGCCAGCTCACCGCCTGGCCAGGCAGGACTGTACGAGCAGTACTTC. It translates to CASSPPGQAGLYEQYF.